This TCR beta chain was sequenced for a study of vaccination effects on CD4 cells after COVID-19 (dated by TCRdb to between 2020 and 2023). About the study as a whole: The ViraFEST assay stimulated PBMC with viral peptide pools and then used TCR sequencing to identify antigen-specific CD4+ T cell clonotypes by expansion. Each participant got two doses of an mRNA SARS-CoV-2 vaccine, either BNT162b2 or mRNA-1273. Pre-vaccine samples were drawn from two convalescent patients 16 days and one week before the first dose, at 142 and 148 days after COVID-19 diagnosis. Each well held 1.5 million to 2.5 million PBMC cultured in IMDM containing 5% human AB serum, 8 to 10 IU/ml IL-2 and gentamicin, along with around 9.4 ug/ml peptides. SARS-CoV-2 spike-specific CD4+ TCR repertoires from before and after mRNA vaccination were compared in COVID-19 convalescent patients and in infection-naive vaccine recipients. A total of 10 COVID-19 convalescent patients and a handful of SARS-CoV-2-naive healthy vaccine recipients were included in the full study. Cultures from other donors in the study were sequenced using the Oncomine TCR Beta short-read assay on an Illumina iSeq 100. The research as a whole found: Clones induced by infection and clones induced by vaccination both contracted markedly at late timepoints after vaccination, which fits with T cell responses waning over time. Limitations of the study were the small number of convalescent patients and the absence of early post-infection timepoints. In convalescent patients, the post-vaccine spike-reactive repertoire consisted mainly of new vaccine-induced clones, largely distinct from infection-induced clones.

After around ten days of culture, CD4+ T cells were isolated with the EasySep CD4+ T cell isolation kit. Convalescent patients had PCR-confirmed SARS-CoV-2 infection between March and December 2020, before Alpha, Beta and Delta variants emerged in the United States. On days 3 and 7, half of the culture medium was replaced with fresh IL-2-containing medium. Unless noted otherwise, every peptide stimulation condition was grown in triplicate wells. Using Ficoll-Paque Plus gradient centrifugation, PBMC were separated from whole blood and then either used fresh or cryopreserved at -140C. The QIAamp micro DNA kit was used to extract genomic DNA from the cultured CD4+ T cells. Concerning this clone itself: The target of this receptor is not known. Base quality data are lacking; no much larger clone is found one base away.

Library preparation was by the immunoSEQ multiplex PCR assay. DNA from the cultured, isolated CD4+ T cells was subjected to TCR beta CDR3 sequencing. Per the authors' processing: The analysis removed non-productive TCR sequences, trimmed reads to the CDR3 region, and retained only CDR3s that were 7 or more amino acids long. Antigen-specific clonotypes were identified using the MANAFEST web app by comparison of expansion in peptide wells against reference cultures. Positive clones required FDR<0.05 expansion versus reference and all other wells, odds ratio above 5, and frequency above 0.1% in two replicate wells. A clonotype was defined as cross-reactive if the clonotype was significantly expanded both in SARS-CoV-2 spike wells and in at least one common cold coronavirus spike condition. CDR3 similarity was assessed by Levenshtein distance using the stringdist R package, and unrooted trees were constructed with ape in R 3.6.1. Drawn from immuneACCESS, this table holds only the in-frame rearrangements with V and J called that TCRdb kept. Clones are partly lost; checked studies trace under half to an unresolved V gene and leave the rest unexplained. V and J calls and clone size are those listed in that table; D and trimming were worked out from the DNA. In all, the sample holds tens of thousands of clones, and 75% to 80% of those were seen once. The ten biggest clones cover 12% of the sample.

From a lookup of the germline V gene, CDR1 and CDR2 are KGHSH and LQKENI. The junction shows trimming of 5 bases on V and 6 bases on J, plus 10 bases between the germline ends. The CDR3, cysteine through phenylalanine, is 13 amino acids long. Here the CDR3 DNA is all that survives: 39 bases in frame from base 1. The source is a human donor who had a prior SARS-CoV-2 infection. The sample here was CD4+ T cells from PBMCs cultured without peptide, taken before COVID-19 vaccination. The sequence links TRBV18 to TRBJ2-2; the D gene assignment is ambiguous. The CDR3 region has the sequence CASSFGKSGELFF. The bases read TGTGCCAGCTCATTTGGCAAATCCGGGGAGCTGTTTTTT.